The 5 T cell receptor delta chains listed next were all sequenced from one sample in a study of Vδ1+ human thymocytes. The antigens of these receptors remain unknown. Extracted RNA was reverse transcribed into cDNA. Multiplex PCR used pooled V-gene forward primers and a constant-region reverse primer to amplify CDR3s. TCRdb processed the multiplex PCR reads again with the CATT caller. The top ten hold 0.85% to 1% of the sample, which has 20,000 to 25,000 delta-chain clones, 7.5% to 9% seen once. Study-wide findings and caveats: Thymic TRG and TRD repertoires appeared highly polyclonal, with Gaussian CDR3 length distributions.

The sequenced sample was Vdelta1+ gamma-delta thymocytes from the thymus. Subset noted: FACS-sorted CD3+ TCRalphabeta- TCRVdelta1+ TCRVdelta2- thymocytes. The receptor set was obtained from a child under two years old who had congenital heart surgery.

This clone was found a few times. The chain employs TRDV1 and TRDJ1; 12 nucleotides align to TRDD3. The V segment lost 5 bases and the J segment 8 bases; nucleotides outside the gene matches: 24. There are 20 residues in the CDR3. Germline-derived CDR1 and CDR2 are TSWWSYY and QGS. For the CDR3, the DNA is TGTGCTCTTGGGCCCGAAGGGGCTTCTTCCGACTGGGGGATACAACTCAAACTCATCTTT. The encoded protein is CALGPEGASSDWGIQLKLIF.

This clone came up a few times. The chain carries TRDV1 and TRDJ1, with 10 positions matching TRDD3. Germline V lookup: CDR1 TSWWSYY, CDR2 QGS. V gave up 0 bases and J gave up 3 bases; unmatched junction bases: 25. This CDR3 comprises 23 residues. CDR3 sequence: CALGELFNLLRTGGCGESDKLIF. The CDR3 nucleotides are TGTGCTCTTGGGGAACTATTCAACCTCCTACGTACTGGGGGATGCGGGGAGTCCGATAAACTCATCTTT.

V gene TRDV1 combines with J gene TRDJ1; no definite D call. CDR3 length equals 16 residues. CDR1 is TSWWSYY and CDR2 is QGS in the germline V gene. V was clipped by 7 bases and J by 0 bases, with 18 bases between them. The CDR3 coding sequence is TGTGCTCTTGCCTTTTCGTCTCGGTACGACACCGATAAACTCATCTTT. This translates into CALAFSSRYDTDKLIF.

The gene calls are TRDV1 and TRDJ1, with TRDD3 identical over 12 bases. This CDR3 is 20 amino acids long. V shed 1 base and J 0 bases; nucleotides not matched to a gene: 12. CDR1 and CDR2 from the germline V gene are TSWWSYY and QGS. CDR3 amino acids: CALGERLTFLGDTYTDKLIF. The CDR3 DNA is TGTGCTCTTGGGGAACGCTTAACCTTCCTGGGGGATACGTACACCGATAAACTCATCTTT.

This clone has a handful of counts. The rearrangement links TRDV1 to TRDJ1; unclear D gene. This CDR3 has 18 residues. Germline CDR1 and CDR2: TSWWSYY and QGS. V was trimmed by 5 bases and J by 7 bases, leaving 29 bases between them. In DNA form, the CDR3 reads TGTGCTCTTGGGAATCGTACTACGAGCCGGTGCGGTAGAGGTAAACTCATCTTT. Protein sequence: CALGNRTTSRCGRGKLIF.